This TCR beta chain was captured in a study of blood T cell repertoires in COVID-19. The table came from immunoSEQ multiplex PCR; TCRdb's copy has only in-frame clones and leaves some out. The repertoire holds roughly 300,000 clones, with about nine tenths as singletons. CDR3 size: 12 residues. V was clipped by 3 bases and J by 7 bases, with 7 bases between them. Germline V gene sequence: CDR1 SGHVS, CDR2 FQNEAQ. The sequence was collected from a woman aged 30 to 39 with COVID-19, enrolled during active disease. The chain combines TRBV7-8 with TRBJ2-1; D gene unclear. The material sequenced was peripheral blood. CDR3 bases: TGTGCCAGCAGCTTCGGTTGGAATGAGCAGTTCTTC. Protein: CASSFGWNEQFF.